A selection of T cell receptor beta chains follows, all from one sample in a study of blood T cell repertoires in COVID-19. Assay used: immunoSEQ multiplex PCR; TCRdb lists only in-frame clones, some missing. This table has 110,000 to 150,000 clones, approximately 81% appearing once. Material for sequencing was peripheral blood. The receptors were sampled from a human donor in a cohort sampled during active COVID-19. CDR3s include the opening cysteine and the closing phenylalanine or tryptophan. Each record gives: J gene, V gene, D gene, clone size, CDR3 DNA, CDR3 protein. A D gene is named only where the DNA matches it firmly. Clone size is not always given. Where it is, it says once, few, many or a class for expanded clones.

j_gene: TRBJ2-1
v_gene: TRBV20-1
d_gene: TRBD2
abundance: few
CDR3nt: TGCAGTGCTAGTACTAGCGGGAGCGGGGAGCAGTTCTTC
CDR3aa: CSASTSGSGEQFF

j_gene: TRBJ2-7
v_gene: TRBV27
d_gene: TRBD2
abundance: .
CDR3nt: TGTGCCAGCAGTACTAGCGGGATTTGGTACGAGCAGTACTTC
CDR3aa: CASSTSGIWYEQYF

j_gene: TRBJ2-1
v_gene: TRBV24-1
d_gene: TRBD2
abundance: .
CDR3nt: TGTGCCACCAGTGATAGACTAGCCTCCTACAATGAGCAGTTCTTC
CDR3aa: CATSDRLASYNEQFF

j_gene: TRBJ2-2
v_gene: TRBV4-3
d_gene: .
abundance: .
CDR3nt: TGCGCCAGCAGCCAAGAGGAGGCAACAAGGATCAACACCGGGGAGCTGTTTTTT
CDR3aa: CASSQEEATRINTGELFF

j_gene: TRBJ2-5
v_gene: TRBV5-1
d_gene: .
abundance: .
CDR3nt: TGCGCCAGCAGCTCCGGACAGTCCCAAGAGACCCAGTACTTC
CDR3aa: CASSSGQSQETQYF

j_gene: TRBJ2-3
v_gene: TRBV7-2
d_gene: TRBD1
abundance: .
CDR3nt: TGTGCCAGCAGCCGCCAGGGACAGGAAAGCCTCAGCACAGATACGCAGTATTTT
CDR3aa: CASSRQGQESLSTDTQYF

j_gene: TRBJ2-7
v_gene: TRBV5-5
d_gene: .
abundance: .
CDR3nt: TGTGCCAGCAGCTTGGCCGCGGGGACTGGAACCTACGAGCAGTACTTC
CDR3aa: CASSLAAGTGTYEQYF

j_gene: TRBJ2-7
v_gene: TRBV5-1
d_gene: TRBD2
abundance: .
CDR3nt: TGCGCCAGCAGCTTGGGCTTAGCGGGAAGGGAGCAGTACTTC
CDR3aa: CASSLGLAGREQYF

j_gene: TRBJ2-3
v_gene: TRBV7-3
d_gene: TRBD2
abundance: .
CDR3nt: TGTGCCAGCAGCTTAACGGGAGGGCTCAGAGATACGCAGTATTTT
CDR3aa: CASSLTGGLRDTQYF

j_gene: TRBJ2-1
v_gene: TRBV15
d_gene: TRBD1
abundance: .
CDR3nt: TGTGCCACCAGCACAAGACAGGGGGCTGAGCAGTTCTTC
CDR3aa: CATSTRQGAEQFF

j_gene: TRBJ1-3
v_gene: TRBV5-1
d_gene: .
abundance: .
CDR3nt: TGCGCCAGCAGGCTGGAGAGCTCTGGAAACACCATATATTTT
CDR3aa: CASRLESSGNTIYF

j_gene: TRBJ2-2
v_gene: TRBV29-1
d_gene: TRBD1
abundance: few
CDR3nt: TGCAGCGTTGAGAGGGACAGGGCTGTCGGGGAGCTGTTTTTT
CDR3aa: CSVERDRAVGELFF

j_gene: TRBJ1-1
v_gene: TRBV5-1
d_gene: .
abundance: few
CDR3nt: TGCGCCAGCAGCTCCACAACCGAAGCTTTCTTT
CDR3aa: CASSSTTEAFF

j_gene: TRBJ2-7
v_gene: TRBV28
d_gene: TRBD2
abundance: once
CDR3nt: TGTGCCAGCAGTTTATCTAGCGGGAGTATGTACGAGCAGTACTTC
CDR3aa: CASSLSSGSMYEQYF

j_gene: TRBJ2-7
v_gene: TRBV7-2
d_gene: .
abundance: .
CDR3nt: TGTGCCAGCAGCATCCTCAGGGTTGGGCCCTACGAGCAGTACTTC
CDR3aa: CASSILRVGPYEQYF

j_gene: TRBJ2-7
v_gene: TRBV6-5
d_gene: TRBD2
abundance: .
CDR3nt: TGTGCCACGCGGCGGGGGGGACTGGACGAGCAGTACTTC
CDR3aa: CATRRGGLDEQYF

j_gene: TRBJ2-7
v_gene: TRBV1
d_gene: .
abundance: few
CDR3nt: TGCACCAGCAGCCAAGACTCGGGACAGGGCTCCTACGAGCAGTACTTC
CDR3aa: CTSSQDSGQGSYEQYF

j_gene: TRBJ2-7
v_gene: TRBV18
d_gene: .
abundance: .
CDR3nt: TGTGCCAGCTCACTGTCGAGCTACGAGCAGTACTTC
CDR3aa: CASSLSSYEQYF

j_gene: TRBJ1-2
v_gene: TRBV7-9
d_gene: .
abundance: .
CDR3nt: TGTGCCAGCAGCTTACCCCTAACAGGGAACTATGGCTACACCTTC
CDR3aa: CASSLPLTGNYGYTF

j_gene: TRBJ1-1
v_gene: TRBV4-2
d_gene: .
abundance: .
CDR3nt: TGTGCCAGCAGCCAAGAATGGTGGGAGAGCACTGAAGCTTTCTTT
CDR3aa: CASSQEWWESTEAFF

j_gene: TRBJ1-5
v_gene: TRBV6-5
d_gene: .
abundance: .
CDR3nt: TGTGCCATCGCGAGGGCACACTCGGATCAGCCCCAGCATTTT
CDR3aa: CAIARAHSDQPQHF

j_gene: TRBJ1-2
v_gene: TRBV6-5
d_gene: .
abundance: .
CDR3nt: TGTGCCAGCAGGCCTACAGGTCTGTATGGCTACACCTTC
CDR3aa: CASRPTGLYGYTF

j_gene: TRBJ2-3
v_gene: TRBV28
d_gene: TRBD2
abundance: .
CDR3nt: TGTGCCAGCAGTCCCAGGGGGGGTCTAGCGGGAGCAAGGGATACGCAGTATTTT
CDR3aa: CASSPRGGLAGARDTQYF

j_gene: TRBJ2-5
v_gene: TRBV5-4
d_gene: .
abundance: .
CDR3nt: TGTGCCAGCAGCCGCCAAGAGACCCAGTACTTC
CDR3aa: CASSRQETQYF

j_gene: TRBJ2-7
v_gene: TRBV7-9
d_gene: TRBD1
abundance: few
CDR3nt: TGTGCCAGCAGCCCAGGGACAGCCCTTGGGTACTTC
CDR3aa: CASSPGTALGYF

j_gene: TRBJ2-7
v_gene: TRBV4-3
d_gene: .
abundance: .
CDR3nt: TGCGCCAGCAGCCAAGAGATCCTTACGGTTAGCGTACCTTTAAACTACGAGCAGTACTTC
CDR3aa: CASSQEILTVSVPLNYEQYF

j_gene: TRBJ2-1
v_gene: TRBV5-1
d_gene: .
abundance: .
CDR3nt: TGCGCCAGCAGCTTGGCCGTAACTAGTCAGCAGTTCTTC
CDR3aa: CASSLAVTSQQFF

j_gene: TRBJ2-7
v_gene: TRBV4-1
d_gene: TRBD1
abundance: .
CDR3nt: TGCGCCAGCAGCCAGGTCAGACCGGGACAGGGCGACGAGCAGTACTTC
CDR3aa: CASSQVRPGQGDEQYF

j_gene: TRBJ2-7
v_gene: TRBV14
d_gene: .
abundance: .
CDR3nt: TGTGCCAGCAGCCAACTGCCACAGAGAAGTTACGAGCAGTACTTC
CDR3aa: CASSQLPQRSYEQYF

j_gene: TRBJ1-2
v_gene: TRBV4-3
d_gene: .
abundance: .
CDR3nt: TGCGCCAGCAGCCATCTCGGTGGGGCGCAGGGCTACACCTTC
CDR3aa: CASSHLGGAQGYTF

j_gene: TRBJ1-6
v_gene: TRBV28
d_gene: TRBD1
abundance: .
CDR3nt: TGTGCCAGCATTTCCCTCGGGACAGGGGATTCACCCCTCCACTTT
CDR3aa: CASISLGTGDSPLHF